Listed here are 27 T cell receptor beta chains from one sample, sequenced in a study of OX40 agonist ivuxolimab in advanced cancers. Here immunoSEQ multiplex PCR was the method, and the copy in TCRdb shows in-frame clones only, minus some. The sample holds tens of thousands of clones, about nine tenths seen once. The sample in question was CD4+ or CD8+ T cells sorted from blood, obtained in a trial of the OX40 agonist ivuxolimab. All receptors derive from an adult with an advanced solid tumor such as melanoma, head and neck, liver or kidney cancer.

The CDR3 nucleotides are TGTGCCTCAGGGGGGGGTTATAGCAATCAGCCCCAGCATTTT. It translates to CASGGGYSNQPQHF. This chain joins TRBV6-1 and TRBJ1-5; 7 nucleotides line up with TRBD1. Trimming cost V 11 bases and J 0 bases; bases outside gene matches: 7. The V gene's germline CDR1 is MNHNS and CDR2 SASEGT. CDR3 length: 14 amino acids.

The chain recombines TRBV6-5 with TRBJ2-7; D gene uncertain. The CDR3 contains 12 residues. Germline CDR1 and CDR2: MNHEY and SVGAGI. Deletions cut 7 bases from V and 6 bases from J, with 13 bases between. CDR3 region: CASNMNRGEQYF. CDR3 coding DNA: TGTGCCAGCAATATGAACAGAGGCGAGCAGTACTTC.

J is TRBJ2-5 and V is TRBV5-1, with 12 bases lining up with TRBD1. The J call may be mistaken, given a closer DNA end match to TRBJ2-7. CDR1 is SGHRS and CDR2 is YFSETQ in the germline V gene. The CDR3 has 14 residues. Here the CDR3 DNA reads TGCGCCAGCAGTTCGGGACAGGGGGCTTACGAGCAGTACTTC. As protein: CASSSGQGAYEQYF.

The chain links TRBV5-8 to TRBJ2-2; 8 bases match TRBD2. Trimming at V came to 3 bases and at J to 6 bases, leaving 4 bases not matched to a gene. Germline V gene data show CDR1 as SGHTS and CDR2 as YDEGEE. The CDR3 is 14 amino acids. CDR3 region: CASSSGTSAGELFF. CDR3 coding DNA: TGTGCCAGCAGCTCCGGGACTAGTGCCGGGGAGCTGTTTTTT.

This clone was observed a single time. The chain is built from TRBV2 and TRBJ2-5; TRBD1 might be the D (6 bases). Trimming cost V 4 bases and J 3 bases, with 9 bases left between them. CDR1 is SNHLY and CDR2 is FYNNEI in the germline V gene. The CDR3 loop spans 13 amino acids. The CDR3: CASSVTGKETQYF. The CDR3 DNA reads TGTGCCAGCAGTGTCACAGGGAAAGAGACCCAGTACTTC.

The gene calls are TRBV5-5 and TRBJ2-7; no firm D call. This CDR3 has 14 amino acids. The V end lost 6 bases, the J end lost 3 bases, and 16 bases lay between the germline ends. Looked up from germline, CDR1 is SGHKS and CDR2 is YYEKEE (reference sequence). The CDR3 reads CASTALDPNYEQYF. The CDR3 coding sequence is TGTGCCAGCACCGCCCTCGATCCCAACTACGAGCAGTACTTC.

The J gene is TRBJ2-5, the V gene TRBV30, with D perhaps TRBD1 (5 bases). The DNA end is a closer match to TRBJ2-7, so the J assignment may be wrong. The CDR3 consists of 15 residues. Germline CDR1 reads GTSNPN; CDR2 reads SVGIG (reference sequence). CDR3 in DNA: TGTGCCTGGAGGAGGACACCCGAATCCTCCTACGAGCAGTACTTC. Its protein is CAWRRTPESSYEQYF.

This chain uses TRBV29-1 with TRBJ1-6; no definite D call. The CDR3 is 15 residues long. V was cut by 4 bases and J by 0 bases, with 10 bases left in between. Germline V gene lookup returns CDR1 SQVTM and CDR2 ANQGSEA. The CDR3 sequence is CSVVVDGSYNSPLHF. The DNA of the CDR3 is TGCAGCGTTGTAGTTGACGGCTCCTATAATTCACCCCTCCACTTT.

CDR3 sequence: CALSGRLTNTGELFF. The CDR3 coding sequence is TGTGCACTTAGCGGGCGCCTTACGAACACCGGGGAGCTGTTTTTT. This chain uses TRBV7-9 with TRBJ2-2, with TRBD2 matching over 7 bases. The CDR3 sequence is 15 residues long. Germline V CDR1 and CDR2: SEHNR, FQNEAQ (reference sequence).

The rearrangement joins TRBV5-6 to TRBJ1-5; 9 bases agree with TRBD1. V lost 3 bases to trimming and J lost 3 bases; unmatched junction nucleotides: 4. Per germline, CDR1 SGHDT and CDR2 YYEEEE. CDR3 length: 15 residues. The CDR3 region is CASSYGQGTNQPQHF. The DNA of the CDR3 is TGTGCCAGCAGCTACGGACAGGGGACCAATCAGCCCCAGCATTTT.

This clone was seen once. The chain couples TRBV28 to TRBJ1-1, with D hard to call. The CDR3 has 13 amino acids. V was cut by 5 bases and J by 1 base, with 8 bases left in between. The germline V gene encodes CDR1 MDHEN and CDR2 SYDVKM. The CDR3 reads CASSVHGNTEAFF. CDR3 bases: TGTGCCAGCAGTGTGCATGGGAACACTGAAGCTTTCTTT.

The J gene is TRBJ2-3, the V gene TRBV28; unclear D gene. CDR1 is MDHEN and CDR2 is SYDVKM in the germline V gene. V lost 1 base to trimming and J lost 2 bases, with 16 bases between them. CDR3 size: 17 residues. The chain's CDR3 is CASSLYPQRLTTDTQYF. CDR3 nucleotides: TGTGCCAGCAGTTTATATCCTCAACGCCTTACCACAGATACGCAGTATTTT.

This clone was detected only once. This sequence joins TRBV10-3 and TRBJ1-1; D gene unclear. V lost 2 bases to trimming and J lost 1 base, with 17 bases between them. The CDR3 loop spans 17 amino acids. CDR1 ENHRY and CDR2 SYGVKD come from the germline V gene. DNA for the CDR3: TGTGCCATCAGTGAGAAGGAGGGCTCCGCCGCGAACACTGAAGCTTTCTTT. Amino acids: CAISEKEGSAANTEAFF.

V is TRBV27 and J is TRBJ1-1; 9 bases are shared with TRBD1. The germline V gene has CDR1 MNHEY and CDR2 SMNVEV (reference sequence). The CDR3 has 15 residues. J was trimmed by 2 bases and V by 5 bases; bases with no gene match: 6. CDR3 sequence: CASSITGGGNTEAFF. The DNA of the CDR3 is TGTGCCAGCAGTATCACAGGGGGCGGAAACACTGAAGCTTTCTTT.

The rearrangement joins TRBV11-2 to TRBJ2-7, with 10 bases lining up with TRBD1. Germline values: CDR1 SGHAT, CDR2 FQNNGV. This CDR3 contains 16 residues. Trimming took 5 bases from V and 2 from J; bases not matched to a gene: 9. The CDR3 nucleotides are TGTGCCAGCAGCCGACCCCGGGACAGGGGAGCCTACGAGCAGTACTTC. This gives the protein CASSRPRDRGAYEQYF.

The DNA for the CDR3 is TGCGCCAGCAGCGGAGGGACAGGGCTTGTTCTTCCGAACACCGGGGAGCTGTTTTTT. Translated, it gives CASSGGTGLVLPNTGELFF. This chain links TRBV5-1 with TRBJ2-2; TRBD1 aligns across 9 bases. J lost 0 bases, V lost 4 bases, and 13 bases had no gene match. CDR1 and CDR2 from the germline V gene are SGHRS and YFSETQ. The CDR3 sequence is 19 residues long.

The rearrangement joins TRBV27 to TRBJ2-1; the D gene is possibly TRBD1 (6 bases). V was clipped by 6 bases and J by 2 bases, with 11 bases between them. Germline-derived CDR1 and CDR2 are MNHEY and SMNVEV (reference sequence). CDR3 size: 14 residues. CDR3 region: CASSADRTYNEQFF. CDR3 coding DNA: TGTGCCAGCAGCGCAGACAGGACCTACAATGAGCAGTTCTTC.

DNA of the CDR3: TGTGCCAGTAGTCTAGGAGAGACCCAGTACTTC. Its protein product is CASSLGETQYF. This rearrangement joins TRBV19 to TRBJ2-5; unclear D gene. CDR3 size: 11 residues. The V end was cut by 5 bases, the J end by 4 bases, with 5 bases between. The germline V gene has CDR1 LNHDA and CDR2 SQIVND (reference sequence).

The chain carries TRBV6-5 and TRBJ1-2; unclear D gene. The CDR3 spans 14 residues. Germline V gene sequence: CDR1 MNHEY, CDR2 SVGAGI. Trimming cost V 7 bases and J 8 bases, with 20 bases left between them. The CDR3 loop is CASIASVVDGGYTF. CDR3 coding DNA: TGTGCCAGCATCGCCTCGGTGGTGGACGGCGGCTACACCTTC.

The count of this clone is one. The rearrangement uses TRBV29-1 and TRBJ2-7, with 7 bases that match TRBD1. CDR1 is SQVTM, CDR2 ANQGSEA, per germline. The CDR3 consists of 14 residues. V was pared by 5 bases and J by 3 bases, with 10 bases of the junction left unmatched. The CDR3 reads CSVLQGSGYYEQYF. The DNA of the CDR3 is TGCAGCGTTCTACAGGGGAGCGGTTACTACGAGCAGTACTTC.

The chain links TRBV7-2 to TRBJ2-2; 9 nucleotides agree with TRBD2. Germline V gives CDR1 SGHTA, CDR2 FQGNSA. Unmatched junction bases numbered 7, after V lost 2 bases and J lost 6 bases. The CDR3 is made up of 16 amino acids. CDR3 bases: TGTGCCAGCAGCTTACTCGCGGGGGGGCCGGCCGGGGAGCTGTTTTTT. Translated: CASSLLAGGPAGELFF.

J is TRBJ2-2 and V is TRBV5-1; TRBD2 agrees at 7 bases. Germline V CDR1 and CDR2: SGHRS, YFSETQ. This CDR3 comprises 17 residues. The trim removed 0 bases at V and 0 bases at J, leaving 5 bases unmatched. The CDR3 DNA follows: TGCGCCAGCAGCTTGGAGGGCGGGAGCACGAACACCGGGGAGCTGTTTTTT. As protein: CASSLEGGSTNTGELFF.

The chain recombines TRBV5-4 with TRBJ2-1; 9 positions agree with TRBD2. V gave up 3 bases and J gave up 8 bases; unmatched junction bases: 6. The CDR3 extends over 14 amino acids. CDR1 is SGHNT, CDR2 YYREEE, per germline (reference sequence). The CDR3 spells CASSSGLAKYEQFF. As DNA, the CDR3 is TGTGCCAGCAGCTCAGGACTAGCGAAGTATGAGCAGTTCTTC.

The V call is TRBV10-3, the J call TRBJ1-2, with D possibly being TRBD1 (6 bases). Germline assignment: CDR1 ENHRY and CDR2 SYGVKD. Deletions cut 6 bases from V and 8 bases from J, with 16 bases between. The CDR3 totals 13 residues. As DNA, the CDR3 is TGTGCCATCAGCACCGGGACACACAGGGGCTACACCTTC. This encodes CAISTGTHRGYTF.

This clone was seen a few times. This CDR3 is CASSQTTGGAYNEQFF. The CDR3 coding sequence is TGTGCCAGCTCACAAACGACAGGGGGCGCCTACAATGAGCAGTTCTTC. The rearrangement links TRBV18 to TRBJ2-1, with 10 positions matching TRBD1. The CDR3 has 16 residues. Germline CDR1 is KGHSH and CDR2 is LQKENI. V trimming: 4 bases; J trimming: 2 bases; junction bases outside the gene matches: 5.

This clone has a single count. The chain carries TRBV5-1 and TRBJ2-5, with 12 bases that match TRBD2. J gave up 0 bases and V 0 bases, and 6 bases lay outside the gene matches. The germline gives CDR1 SGHRS, CDR2 YFSETQ. The CDR3 length is 18 residues. The CDR3 is CASSLASGRAPYQETQYF. The DNA of the CDR3 is TGCGCCAGCAGCTTGGCTAGCGGGAGGGCCCCGTACCAAGAGACCCAGTACTTC.

The V gene is TRBV4-1, the J gene TRBJ2-4; D remains unclear. Trimming took off 4 bases at V and 7 bases at J, with 11 bases between the two ends. The germline gives CDR1 MGHRA, CDR2 YSYEKL. CDR3 length equals 13 residues. The CDR3 nucleotides are TGCGCCAGCAGCCTCTTCCCCGGGAACATTCAGTACTTC. This codes for CASSLFPGNIQYF.